The 26 T cell receptor beta chains below come from one sample, sequenced in a study of T cells in Graves' hyperthyroidism and ophthalmopathy. It was RNA transcripts that yielded the amplified TCR beta CDR3 regions. Primed by the HTBI set, a first-round RT-PCR was run on the TCR CDR3. TCRdb recomputed calls from the multiplex PCR reads with MiXCR, one row per CDR3 protein. Of roughly 49,000 distinct CDR3 sequences in the sample, approximately 50% are singletons; the top ten hold roughly a third. Material: peripheral blood or thyroid tissue (not recorded which). Receptors originate from a man younger than 35 with Graves' hyperthyroidism.

Concerning this clonotype itself: A much bigger clone sits one base away, suggesting this may be a read error. This rearrangement joins TRBV7-9 to TRBJ2-7, with D possibly being TRBD2 (6 bases). The CDR3 length is 15 residues. V was pared by 8 bases and J by 2 bases, with 19 bases between. The germline V gene has CDR1 SEHNR and CDR2 FQNEAQ (reference sequence). This CDR3 reads CASSGRRGPPYEQYF. The CDR3 region has the DNA TGTGCCAGCTCAGGTAGGAGGGGCCCGCCCTACGAGCAGTACTTC.

This chain joins TRBV30 and TRBJ2-2; TRBD2 aligns across 7 bases. After removal of 3 bases from V and 5 bases from J, the junction contained 6 bases not matched to a gene. CDR1 is GTSNPN, CDR2 SVGIG, per germline (reference sequence). This CDR3 region has 14 residues. CDR3 coding DNA: TGTGCCTGGAGGTGGGGGGGAGGTACCGGGGAGCTGTTTTTT. Its protein is CAWRWGGGTGELFF.

The chain uses TRBV7-9 and TRBJ1-6; D uncertain. V was pared by 5 bases and J by 6 bases, with 11 bases between. Germline assignment: CDR1 SEHNR and CDR2 FQNEAQ (reference sequence). This CDR3 contains 14 residues. In nucleotides, the CDR3 is TGTGCCAGCAGCCGAGAGGGTTTTAATTCACCCCTCCACTTT. Translating gives CASSREGFNSPLHF.

DNA for the CDR3: TGTGCCAGCAGTCGTCTTGGGGGGAATTCACCCCTCCACTTT. It codes for CASSRLGGNSPLHF. This chain uses TRBV6-6 with TRBJ1-6; D possibly corresponds to TRBD1 (5 bases). V lost 5 bases to trimming and J lost 7 bases, with 12 bases between them. This CDR3 region has 14 residues. Germline CDR1 and CDR2: MNHNY and SVGAGI (reference sequence).

Many counts were recorded for this clonotype. This chain uses TRBV5-1 with TRBJ2-2; 11 positions match TRBD2. Unmatched junction bases numbered 5, after V lost 4 bases and J lost 6 bases. CDR1 and CDR2 (germline): SGHRS, YFSETQ. The CDR3 extends over 15 amino acids. CDR3 nucleotides: TGCGCCAGCAGCCTCACTAGCGGGAGCGCCGGGGAGCTGTTTTTT. Protein product: CASSLTSGSAGELFF. The entire variable domain, with the rest obtained from reference TRBV5-1 and TRBJ2-2, is as follows: KAGVTQTPRYLIKTRGQQVTLSCSPISGHRSVSWYQQTPGQGLQFLFEYFSETQRNKGNFPGRFSGRQFSNSRSEMNVSTLELGDSALYLCASSLTSGSAGELFFGEGSRLTVL.

The J gene is TRBJ1-1, the V gene TRBV10-3; D gene ambiguous. V was trimmed by 10 bases and J by 0 bases, leaving 18 bases between them. The CDR3 is 15 residues long. The germline gives CDR1 ENHRY, CDR2 SYGVKD. The CDR3 DNA reads as TGTGCCACTATGGCCCAATTAATTCTGAACACTGAAGCTTTCTTT. Residues: CATMAQLILNTEAFF.

The chain has TRBV20-1 and TRBJ2-7, with 9 bases that match TRBD2. This CDR3 spans 11 amino acids. Germline-derived CDR1 and CDR2 are DFQATT and SNEGSKA (reference sequence). Trimming removed 4 bases from V and 12 bases from J; junction bases left unmatched: 7. The CDR3 DNA reads as TGCAGTGCTACGGCGGGAGGGTTGCCGTACTTC. It yields the protein CSATAGGLPYF.

The chain has TRBV29-1 and TRBJ2-7; D possibly matches TRBD1 or TRBD2 (5 bases each). The CDR3 totals 14 residues. The V end was cut by 2 bases, the J end by 7 bases, with 18 bases between. Germline CDR1 is SQVTM and CDR2 is ANQGSEA. The CDR3 DNA reads TGCAGCGTTGAATACGGGACGGGGATAGAAGAGCAGTACTTC. As protein: CSVEYGTGIEEQYF.

The rearrangement uses TRBV29-1 and TRBJ1-2; maybe TRBD1 (5 bases). V gave up 4 bases and J gave up 8 bases, with 14 bases separating them. This CDR3 is built from 12 residues. CDR1 is SQVTM, CDR2 ANQGSEA, per germline. Here the CDR3 DNA reads TGCAGCGTTGCCTGGGGGGATGGAGGCTACACCTTC. It translates to CSVAWGDGGYTF.

The sample holds many counts of this clonotype. The chain carries TRBV29-1 and TRBJ1-3; D gene ambiguous. The CDR3 is made up of 13 amino acids. V was trimmed by 4 bases and J by 2 bases, leaving 9 bases between them. The germline gives CDR1 SQVTM, CDR2 ANQGSEA. The CDR3 loop reads CSVGAAAGNTIYF. The CDR3 bases are TGCAGCGTTGGGGCGGCAGCTGGAAACACCATATATTTT.

The rearrangement links TRBV10-3 to TRBJ2-7; D ambiguous. There are 11 residues in the CDR3. Germline V gene sequence: CDR1 ENHRY, CDR2 SYGVKD. V lost 6 bases and J lost 5, with 8 bases in between. The CDR3 is CAIRVFHEQYF. As DNA, the CDR3 is TGTGCCATCAGGGTTTTCCACGAGCAGTACTTC.

In regard to this clonotype: Compared with germline, one end of the junction differs, possibly owing to a read error. The rearrangement joins TRBV29-1 to TRBJ2-5; maybe TRBD2 (5 bases). Per germline, CDR1 SQVTM and CDR2 ANQGSEA. This CDR3 is 10 amino acids long. The CDR3 reads CGVAQETRYF. DNA for the CDR3: TGCGGCGTAGCGCAAGAGACCCGGTACTTC.

Ten or more counts support this clonotype. The chain combines TRBV4-1 with TRBJ1-5, with 8 bases lining up with TRBD1. Germline lookup yields CDR1 MGHRA and CDR2 YSYEKL. The CDR3 consists of 15 residues. Germline trimming cut 1 base from V and 7 bases from J; bases unmatched to any gene: 6. Here the CDR3 reads CASSQGQGARQPQHF. The CDR3 bases are TGCGCCAGCAGCCAAGGTCAGGGGGCCCGGCAGCCCCAGCATTTT.

This clonotype was observed at least ten times. The chain recombines TRBV6-1 with TRBJ1-2; D call uncertain. CDR3 length: 14 residues. CDR1 and CDR2 (germline): MNHNS, SASEGT. With 3 bases removed from V and 4 bases from J, the gap between germline ends came to 12 bases. CDR3 DNA: TGTGCCAGCAGTGATTTAGCCCCCCCCTATGGCTACACCTTC. This translates into CASSDLAPPYGYTF.

In regard to this clonotype: A much larger clone lies one base from this, so it may be a read error. The CDR3 loop reads CAWSGTGTLYEQYF. The CDR3 nucleotides read TGTGCCTGGAGTGGGACCGGGACCCTCTACGAGCAGTACTTC. This rearrangement joins TRBV5-6 to TRBJ2-7; D possibly uses TRBD1 or TRBD2 (5 bases each). V was clipped by 10 bases and J by 3 bases, with 20 bases between them. The CDR3 length is 14 residues. Per germline, CDR1 SGHDT and CDR2 YYEEEE.

This clonotype was observed a single time. One end of the junction fails to match germline, which may point to a read error. V gene TRBV24-1 combines with J gene TRBJ2-7, with 8 bases fitting TRBD2. Germline V CDR1 and CDR2: KGHDR, SFDVKD. The CDR3 runs 15 residues. CDR3 sequence reads: CATSGSSGYPYEQYF. The CDR3 bases are TGTGCCACAAGTGGTTCTAGCGGGTACCCCTACGAGCAGTACTTC.

Remarks on this clonotype: One base away lies a much larger clone, so this may be a sequencing read error. The rearrangement joins TRBV18 to TRBJ2-7, with 7 bases matching TRBD1. The V gene's germline CDR1 is KGHSH and CDR2 LQKENI. With V trimmed by 9 bases and J by 1 base, 6 bases remained unmatched. CDR3 size: 13 residues. CDR3 protein: CASAGTESYEQYF. The CDR3 DNA follows: TGTGCCAGTGCCGGGACAGAGTCCTACGAGCAGTACTTC.

Concerning this clonotype itself: Sequence at one end of the junction differs from germline and may be a read error. V usage is TRBV20-1 and J usage is TRBJ2-5, with 13 bases identical to TRBD2. CDR1 DFQATT and CDR2 SNEGSKA come from the germline V gene (reference sequence). This CDR3 is 14 amino acids long. CDR3 region: CSASATSGGETQYF. The CDR3 nucleotides read TGCAGCGCTAGCGCGACTAGCGGGGGGGAGACCCAGTACTTC.

This chain links TRBV10-3 with TRBJ1-2, with TRBD1 matching over 8 bases. The CDR3 totals 13 residues. The ends lost 8 bases at V and 4 bases at J; junction bases unmatched: 6. The germline V gene has CDR1 ENHRY and CDR2 SYGVKD. The DNA for the CDR3 is TGTGCCATCTCGGCAGGGGGCCGCTATGGCTACACCTTC. Translated: CAISAGGRYGYTF.

The V call is TRBV19, the J call TRBJ2-7; 10 nucleotides line up with TRBD2. Germline loops: CDR1 LNHDA, CDR2 SQIVND (reference sequence). Trimming at V came to 3 bases and at J to 0 bases, leaving 5 bases not matched to a gene. There are 16 residues in the CDR3. The CDR3 DNA reads TGTGCCAGTAGTATCCAGGCTAGCGGGAGCTCCTACGAGCAGTACTTC. It codes for CASSIQASGSSYEQYF.

In its sample, this clonotype ranks as medium-sized. The chain combines TRBV10-3 with TRBJ1-1; D perhaps matches TRBD1 (5 bases). V gave up 7 bases and J gave up 4 bases, with 19 bases separating them. The CDR3 totals 15 residues. Germline CDR1 reads ENHRY; CDR2 reads SYGVKD. The CDR3: CAIKEQVPWSTEAFF. Here the CDR3 DNA reads TGTGCCATCAAGGAACAGGTACCTTGGAGCACTGAAGCTTTCTTT.

The chain links TRBV10-3 to TRBJ2-1, with a possible D match to TRBD2 (6 bases). The CDR3 spans 15 residues. V was trimmed by 3 bases and J by 3 bases, leaving 12 bases between them. Germline V CDR1 and CDR2: ENHRY, SYGVKD. The CDR3 DNA is TGTGCCATCAGTGAACTAGCAGGAGTCTACAATGAGCAGTTCTTC. The encoded protein is CAISELAGVYNEQFF.

This chain links TRBV29-1 with TRBJ2-7; 8 bases align to TRBD2. After removal of 7 bases from V and 4 bases from J, the junction contained 24 bases not matched to a gene. The germline CDR1 and CDR2 sequences are SQVTM and ANQGSEA. This CDR3 is 18 amino acids long. CDR3 coding DNA: TGCAGCGGAAAGACAGGTCACGCCGGGGGGGCGGGAGGATACGAGCAGTACTTC. Amino acids: CSGKTGHAGGAGGYEQYF.

A word on this clonotype: It is likely a read error, because the conserved phenylalanine at the end of the CDR3 is missing. This chain joins TRBV7-2 and TRBJ1-1; D is ambiguous. CDR1 is SGHTA and CDR2 is FQGNSA in the germline V gene. The CDR3 contains 13 residues. V was trimmed by 4 bases and J by 3 bases, leaving 9 bases between them. The CDR3 protein is CASSSRGDTEAFI. The CDR3, as DNA: TGTGCCAGCAGCTCTCGCGGGGACACTGAAGCTTTCATC.

This clonotype was recorded at least ten times. This sequence joins TRBV7-9 and TRBJ2-7, with D perhaps assigned TRBD1 or TRBD2 (5 bases each). V dropped 1 base and J dropped 4 bases, with 11 bases sitting between them. The CDR3 is 14 residues long. The germline CDR1 and CDR2 sequences are SEHNR and FQNEAQ (reference sequence). DNA for the CDR3: TGTGCCAGCAGCTTAGAATGGGACGGGTACGAGCAGTACTTC. This translates into CASSLEWDGYEQYF.

The J gene is TRBJ2-7, the V gene TRBV10-3; 10 bases are a match to TRBD2. The CDR3 is made up of 17 amino acids. The V gene end was trimmed by 4 bases and the J gene end by 3 bases; junction bases not matched to a gene: 12. Germline lookup yields CDR1 ENHRY and CDR2 SYGVKD. The CDR3 region has the DNA TGTGCCATCAGTGGTTACCCTGCGAGCGGGAGGGTCTACGAGCAGTACTTC. It is translated as CAISGYPASGRVYEQYF.